Listed here are 32 T cell receptor beta chains from one sample, sequenced in a study of OX40 agonist ivuxolimab in advanced cancers. Method: immunoSEQ multiplex PCR; TCRdb's copy keeps in-frame clones and lacks some. Of some 37,000 clones in the sample, 65% to 85% were seen once. Source: CD4+ or CD8+ T cells sorted from blood, taken in a trial of the OX40 agonist ivuxolimab. The receptors originated from an adult with an advanced solid tumor such as melanoma, head and neck, liver or kidney cancer.

The V and J genes are TRBV6-6 and TRBJ2-5; no reliable D call. This CDR3 spans 15 amino acids. Trimming took 7 bases from V and 6 from J, leaving 21 bases between them. Looked up from germline, CDR1 is MNHNY and CDR2 is SVGAGI (reference sequence). The CDR3 loop is CASTSLQMTAQTQYF. The DNA for the CDR3 is TGTGCCAGCACCTCCCTTCAAATGACGGCCCAGACCCAGTACTTC.

A single count supports this clone. This chain connects TRBV7-8 to TRBJ1-6; 8 bases line up with TRBD1. The CDR3 extends over 15 amino acids. J lost 8 bases, V lost 3 bases, and 6 bases had no gene match. Per the germline V gene, CDR1 is SGHVS and CDR2 is FQNEAQ. CDR3 loop: CASSFFEQGDSPLHF. CDR3 nucleotides: TGTGCCAGCAGCTTTTTTGAACAGGGGGATTCACCCCTCCACTTT. The full variable domain, its missing parts supplied by reference TRBV7-8 and TRBJ1-6, is GAGVSQSPRYKVAKRGQDVALRCDPISGHVSLFWYQQALGQGPEFLTYFQNEAQLDKSGLPSDRFFAERPEGSVSTLKIQRTQQEDSAVYLCASSFFEQGDSPLHFGNGTRLTVT.

V gene TRBV7-2 combines with J gene TRBJ1-1; D may be TRBD1 (6 bases). V was clipped by 4 bases and J by 0 bases, with 9 bases between them. From germline, CDR1 is SGHTA and CDR2 FQGNSA. This CDR3 comprises 14 residues. In nucleotides, the CDR3 is TGTGCCAGCAGCTCGACAGGCATGAACACTGAAGCTTTCTTT. This translates into CASSSTGMNTEAFF.

The chain combines TRBV11-2 with TRBJ1-6, with D perhaps matching TRBD1 (5 bases). V shed 0 bases and J shed 10 bases, with 13 bases lying between them. The CDR3 runs 15 residues. Germline V gene data show CDR1 as SGHAT and CDR2 as FQNNGV. CDR3 nucleotides: TGTGCCAGCAGCTTAGACCCCGGGGGGGGATCACCCCTCCACTTT. Translating gives CASSLDPGGGSPLHF.

The rearrangement links TRBV5-1 to TRBJ1-2, with 7 bases identical to TRBD1. V trimming: 4 bases; J trimming: 4 bases; junction bases outside the gene matches: 4. Germline lookup yields CDR1 SGHRS and CDR2 YFSETQ. The CDR3 has 13 amino acids. The CDR3 is CASSATGVYGYTF. The CDR3 DNA follows: TGCGCCAGCAGCGCCACAGGGGTCTATGGCTACACCTTC. The full variable domain, in which reference TRBV5-1 and TRBJ1-2 provide the parts outside the CDR3, is KAGVTQTPRYLIKTRGQQVTLSCSPISGHRSVSWYQQTPGQGLQFLFEYFSETQRNKGNFPGRFSGRQFSNSRSEMNVSTLELGDSALYLCASSATGVYGYTFGSGTRLTVV.

This chain uses TRBV6-5 with TRBJ1-1, with a possible D match to TRBD1 (6 bases). CDR1 and CDR2 from the germline V gene are MNHEY and SVGAGI. This CDR3 contains 15 residues. The V gene lost 0 bases and the J gene lost 5 bases, with 13 bases spanning the gap. The CDR3 sequence: CASSYSARGFTEAFF. CDR3 nucleotide sequence: TGTGCCAGCAGTTACTCGGCTAGGGGGTTTACTGAAGCTTTCTTT.

This chain connects TRBV27 to TRBJ2-2; no firm D call. Trimming stripped 5 bases from V and 4 bases from J, with 17 bases between. Germline V gene data show CDR1 as MNHEY and CDR2 as SMNVEV (reference sequence). The CDR3 runs to 16 residues. The CDR3 DNA reads as TGTGCCAGCAGTCCACCCCGGACGTGGAGCACCGGGGAGCTGTTTTTT. Its protein product is CASSPPRTWSTGELFF.

This chain links TRBV7-9 with TRBJ2-1; 9 nucleotides match TRBD1. CDR3 length: 16 amino acids. The germline CDR1 and CDR2 sequences are SEHNR and FQNEAQ (reference sequence). V dropped 5 bases and J dropped 7; count of bases not matched to a gene: 12. The CDR3 DNA reads as TGTGCCAGCAGCCCCAGTTGGGGGGACAGGGCTAATGAGCAGTTCTTC. Amino acids: CASSPSWGDRANEQFF.

The V and J genes are TRBV28 and TRBJ2-3; TRBD1 is a possible D gene (5 bases). The CDR3 is 12 residues long. Between the trimmed V and J ends, which lost 7 bases and 5 bases, there was a span of 10 bases. Germline V gene sequence: CDR1 MDHEN, CDR2 SYDVKM. The CDR3 coding sequence is TGTGCCAGCAATCAGGGAAAAGATACGCAGTATTTT. It codes for CASNQGKDTQYF.

The genes are TRBV27 and TRBJ2-7, with TRBD1 matching over 7 bases. CDR1 is MNHEY, CDR2 SMNVEV, per germline (reference sequence). The CDR3 covers 15 residues. After removal of 6 bases from V and 2 bases from J, the junction contained 10 bases not matched to a gene. Here the CDR3 DNA reads TGTGCCAGCAGCCCCCGGACAGGACTTACCTACGAGCAGTACTTC. It translates to CASSPRTGLTYEQYF.

This CDR3 is CASSVEGAYEQYF. The CDR3 bases are TGTGCCAGCAGCGTAGAAGGGGCCTACGAGCAGTACTTC. V gene TRBV9 combines with J gene TRBJ2-7, with D possibly being TRBD1 (5 bases). Trimming left V 0 bases short and J 2 bases short, with 6 bases between. Germline V lookup: CDR1 SGDLS, CDR2 YYNGEE. This CDR3 spans 13 amino acids.

This chain uses TRBV9 with TRBJ2-7; TRBD1 matches 9 bases. V was pared by 0 bases and J by 2 bases, with 0 bases of the junction left unmatched. Germline V gene sequence: CDR1 SGDLS, CDR2 YYNGEE. This CDR3 comprises 14 residues. CDR3 in amino acids: CASSVGTGAYEQYF. DNA of the CDR3: TGTGCCAGCAGCGTAGGGACAGGGGCCTACGAGCAGTACTTC.

This clone appeared once. The chain joins TRBV27 to TRBJ2-7; D remains ambiguous. CDR1 is MNHEY and CDR2 is SMNVEV in the germline V gene (reference sequence). Trimming left V 3 bases short and J 0 bases short, with 15 bases between. The CDR3 length is 16 residues. CDR3 coding DNA: TGTGCCAGCAGTTTCCTGTCTACGATACACTCCTACGAGCAGTACTTC. Its protein product is CASSFLSTIHSYEQYF.

The rearrangement joins TRBV30 to TRBJ1-5; 9 positions match TRBD1. CDR3 length: 13 amino acids. The germline CDR1 and CDR2 sequences are GTSNPN and SVGIG (reference sequence). V lost 3 bases, J lost 7 bases, and 4 bases stayed unmatched. Here the CDR3 reads CAWRDRGDQPQHF. In DNA, the CDR3 is TGTGCCTGGAGGGACAGGGGCGACCAGCCCCAGCATTTT.

J is TRBJ1-1 and V is TRBV19; D is unresolved. Germline-derived CDR1 and CDR2 are LNHDA and SQIVND (reference sequence). Between the trimmed V and J ends, which lost 6 bases and 5 bases, there was a span of 7 bases. The CDR3 has 11 residues. CDR3 in DNA: TGTGCCAGTAGCGCCGGAACTGAAGCTTTCTTT. This sequence encodes CASSAGTEAFF.

The chain recombines TRBV28 with TRBJ1-1; no clear D. Germline values: CDR1 MDHEN, CDR2 SYDVKM. This CDR3 contains 12 residues. Trimming removed 7 bases from V and 9 bases from J, with 15 bases in between. CDR3 coding DNA: TGTGCCAGCATTTCAAGCCAGACCAAAGCTTTCTTT. This codes for CASISSQTKAFF.

This clone showed up just once. This rearrangement joins TRBV7-2 to TRBJ1-5, with 8 bases lining up with TRBD1. V lost 7 bases, J lost 2 bases, and 1 base stayed unmatched. This CDR3 is built from 13 residues. Germline V CDR1 and CDR2: SGHTA, FQGNSA. CDR3: CASMGQGNQPQHF. In DNA, the CDR3 is TGTGCCAGCATGGGACAGGGCAATCAGCCCCAGCATTTT.

The chain has TRBV19 and TRBJ1-2; no reliable D call. Between the trimmed V and J ends, which lost 0 bases and 3 bases, there was a span of 2 bases. There are 12 residues in the CDR3. Per the germline V gene, CDR1 is LNHDA and CDR2 is SQIVND (reference sequence). CDR3 nucleotide sequence: TGTGCCAGTAGTATAGACTACTATGGCTACACCTTC. Amino acid sequence: CASSIDYYGYTF.

In this sample, this clone turned up a few times. The chain couples TRBV30 to TRBJ1-2; D remains unclear. Trimming stripped 3 bases from V and 8 bases from J, with 19 bases between. Germline assignment: CDR1 GTSNPN and CDR2 SVGIG (reference sequence). This CDR3 spans 14 amino acids. DNA of the CDR3: TGTGCCTGGAGCCCCCTGTCCAGGAGGGAGGGCTACACCTTC. This encodes CAWSPLSRREGYTF.

The gene calls are TRBV6-5 and TRBJ1-2; the D gene is possibly TRBD1 (6 bases). Trimming shortened V by 7 bases and J by 4 bases, and 10 bases separated the two germline ends. In germline, CDR1 is MNHEY, CDR2 SVGAGI. The CDR3 spans 12 residues. The CDR3 sequence is CASKNRVYGYTF. CDR3 sequence (DNA): TGTGCCAGCAAAAACAGGGTCTATGGCTACACCTTC.

V is TRBV6-1 and J is TRBJ1-4; possible D gene TRBD1, 6 bases. Trimming stripped 4 bases from V and 0 bases from J, with 9 bases between. The CDR3 extends over 15 amino acids. Per germline, CDR1 MNHNS and CDR2 SASEGT. The CDR3, as DNA: TGTGCCAGCAGTGGACAGGTGACAACTAATGAAAAACTGTTTTTT. Amino acid sequence: CASSGQVTTNEKLFF.

The CDR3 coding sequence is TGTGCCAGCAGTTTATCCGCAGGGATCTTTTACGAGCAGTACTTC. Amino acid sequence: CASSLSAGIFYEQYF. The chain carries TRBV2 and TRBJ2-7; maybe TRBD1 (5 bases). The CDR3 has 15 amino acids. V was cut by 5 bases and J by 4 bases, with 18 bases left in between. Germline CDR1 is SNHLY and CDR2 is FYNNEI.

This clone showed up just a few times. The rearrangement uses TRBV6-5 and TRBJ1-2, with 12 nucleotides matching TRBD1. Germline-derived CDR1 and CDR2 are MNHEY and SVGAGI. The CDR3 totals 15 residues. Germline trimming cut 4 bases from V and 5 bases from J; bases unmatched to any gene: 5. The CDR3 loop reads CASSLGTGGPYGYTF. CDR3 DNA sequence: TGTGCCAGCAGTTTGGGGACAGGGGGCCCTTATGGCTACACCTTC.

The V and J genes are TRBV2 and TRBJ2-7; 9 bases align to TRBD1. CDR3 size: 14 residues. Germline assignment: CDR1 SNHLY and CDR2 FYNNEI. V was clipped by 7 bases and J by 4 bases; unmatched bases: 8. CDR3: CASKPGQGTYEQYF. The CDR3, as DNA: TGTGCCAGCAAACCGGGACAGGGAACATACGAGCAGTACTTC. Based on the CDR3 plus reference TRBV2 and TRBJ2-7, the full variable domain is EPEVTQTPSHQVTQMGQEVILRCVPISNHLYFYWYRQILGQKVEFLVSFYNNEISEKSEIFDDQFSVERPDGSNFTLKIRSTKLEDSAMYFCASKPGQGTYEQYFGPGTRLTVT.

V and J are TRBV11-2 and TRBJ2-2; possibly TRBD1 or TRBD2 for D (5 bases each). This CDR3 region has 17 residues. Per germline, CDR1 SGHAT and CDR2 FQNNGV. V was trimmed by 4 bases and J by 0 bases, leaving 15 bases between them. CDR3 amino acids: CASSSSPGTTNTGELFF. The CDR3, as DNA: TGTGCCAGCAGCTCCTCCCCCGGGACCACGAACACCGGGGAGCTGTTTTTT.

The chain recombines TRBV4-1 with TRBJ1-1; D gene uncertain. Deletions cut 3 bases from V and 5 bases from J, with 10 bases between. Germline-derived CDR1 and CDR2 are MGHRA and YSYEKL. The CDR3 length is 13 residues. The CDR3 DNA sequence: TGCGCCAGCAGCCAGGAGCAACGAACTGAAGCTTTCTTT. Translated: CASSQEQRTEAFF.

V is TRBV29-1 and J is TRBJ1-2, with 7 bases matching TRBD1. This CDR3 contains 13 residues. V shed 4 bases, J shed 4 bases, and the junction held 6 bases outside the gene matches. Germline CDR1 SQVTM, CDR2 ANQGSEA. The CDR3 reads CSVVEGASYGYTF. The CDR3 DNA follows: TGCAGCGTTGTAGAGGGGGCGAGCTATGGCTACACCTTC. Complete variable domain (other parts from reference TRBV29-1 and TRBJ1-2): SAVISQKPSRDICQRGTSLTIQCQVDSQVTMMFWYRQQPGQSLTLIATANQGSEATYESGFVIDKFPISRPNLTFSTLTVSNMSPEDSSIYLCSVVEGASYGYTFGSGTRLTVV.

This chain connects TRBV9 to TRBJ2-3, with TRBD2 identical over 16 bases. V shed 4 bases and J 6 bases; nucleotides not matched to a gene: 14. From germline, CDR1 is SGDLS and CDR2 YYNGEE. The CDR3 is made up of 19 amino acids. CDR3 residues: CASSNRPGLAGGRLDTQYF. The CDR3, as DNA: TGTGCCAGCAGCAACCGTCCGGGACTAGCGGGGGGGCGTTTGGATACGCAGTATTTT.

CDR3 bases: TGTGCCAGCAGCTTAGACGGACCGTACTATGGCTACACCTTC. Its translation: CASSLDGPYYGYTF. The chain recombines TRBV11-2 with TRBJ1-2, with unresolved D. Trimming shortened V by 0 bases and J by 3 bases, and 8 bases separated the two germline ends. Germline V gene data show CDR1 as SGHAT and CDR2 as FQNNGV. The length of the CDR3 is 14 residues.

The rearrangement uses TRBV6-5 and TRBJ1-2; 7 bases are shared with TRBD1. Per the germline V gene, CDR1 is MNHEY and CDR2 is SVGAGI. Germline trimming cut 5 bases from V and 3 bases from J; bases unmatched to any gene: 3. The CDR3 spans 13 residues. Written as DNA, the CDR3 is TGTGCCAGCAGTCCAGGGGGGGACTATGGCTACACCTTC. It yields the protein CASSPGGDYGYTF.

This clone has more than one count but fewer than ten. For the CDR3, the DNA is TGTGCCAGCAGCCTCCGGGACAGGGGAATCTACGAGCAGTACTTC. The encoded protein is CASSLRDRGIYEQYF. The V gene is TRBV6-5, the J gene TRBJ2-7, with 10 positions matching TRBD1. The CDR3 covers 15 residues. Germline assignment: CDR1 MNHEY and CDR2 SVGAGI. The junction had 8 bases not matched to a gene; V was cut back by 6 bases and J by 3 bases.

The V call is TRBV4-1, the J call TRBJ1-2; 9 bases fit TRBD1. J gave up 3 bases and V 8 bases, and 7 bases lay outside the gene matches. Germline CDR1 reads MGHRA; CDR2 reads YSYEKL. The CDR3 extends over 14 amino acids. In DNA form, the CDR3 reads TGCGCCAGCCGGATACAGGGGGCCGACTATGGCTACACCTTC. Translated, it gives CASRIQGADYGYTF.